This T cell receptor (beta chain) derives from a study of T cell responses to AZD1222 COVID-19 vaccine. Germline assignment: CDR1 MNHEY and CDR2 SVGAGI. This CDR3 region has 14 residues. The V and J ends lost 2 bases and 4 bases respectively, with 10 bases between them. Profiled with immunoSEQ multiplex PCR; TCRdb holds only in-frame clones, not every one. The sample includes around 58,000 clones, under 90% seen only once; the top ten take 10%. The chain links TRBV6-5 to TRBJ2-3; a possible D gene is TRBD1 (5 bases). The TCR sequence derives from an adult in good health. The specimen was peripheral blood, collected on day 0 of AZD1222 vaccination. The CDR3 nucleotides read TGTGCCAGCAGTTACAGCAGCAGGGCAGATACGCAGTATTTT. This encodes CASSYSSRADTQYF.